A selection of T cell receptor beta chains follows, all from one sample in a study of cytomegalovirus exposure and HLA in healthy donors. Generated by immunoSEQ multiplex PCR, the TCRdb table keeps only in-frame clones and is missing some. The sample consists of under 110,000 clones, about 80% of them appearing once. Sequencing input: PBMCs. The receptor set was obtained from a man in his forties in good health and CMV-seronegative. Each CDR3 is given with its conserved first and last residue. D genes are given only for firm matches. Clone size appears in some rows only: once, few, many, or a class for an expanded clone.

J gene,clone size,D gene,V gene,CDR3 DNA,CDR3 protein
TRBJ2-7,-,-,TRBV14,TGTGCCAGCAGCCAAGATCTGGCTACCTTCGGGGAGCAGTACTTC,CASSQDLATFGEQYF
TRBJ2-1,-,TRBD2,TRBV11-2,TGTGCCAGCAGCTTACGGAGCGGGGTAATCTACAATGAGCAGTTCTTC,CASSLRSGVIYNEQFF
TRBJ1-1,-,-,TRBV28,TGTGCCAGCAGTTTAACCCGTAGAGCTTTCTTT,CASSLTRRAFF
TRBJ2-7,-,TRBD2,TRBV5-1,TGCGCCAGCAGCTCACGGGGGGGGAACCCCTACGAGCAGTACTTC,CASSSRGGNPYEQYF
TRBJ1-6,-,-,TRBV10-3,TGTGCCATCAGTGGAGTCTGGGGGGATAATTCACCCCTCCACTTT,CAISGVWGDNSPLHF
TRBJ2-5,-,TRBD2,TRBV5-4,TGTGCCAGCAGCAGCGGGACCCTCCGCGAGACCCAGTACTTC,CASSSGTLRETQYF
TRBJ2-3,-,-,TRBV7-2,TGTGCCAGCAGCAGGGGACTGCGGGTAGATACGCAGTATTTT,CASSRGLRVDTQYF
TRBJ1-2,-,-,TRBV7-9,TGTGCCAGCAGCCGGGACATCATTAACTATGGCTACACCTTC,CASSRDIINYGYTF
TRBJ1-4,once,-,TRBV6-4,TGTGCCAGCAGGATCACCCAGGGGACGGATGAAAAACTGTTTTTT,CASRITQGTDEKLFF
TRBJ1-1,-,TRBD1,TRBV13,TGTGCCAGCAGCCCCCGACAGGGTCCTCATGAAGCTTTCTTT,CASSPRQGPHEAFF
TRBJ2-7,-,-,TRBV7-2,-,CASSLVVGWGTGPLYF
TRBJ2-2,-,-,TRBV6-1,TGTGCCAGCATAGTTAAGACGAACACCGGGGAGCTGTTTTTT,CASIVKTNTGELFF
TRBJ1-1,-,-,TRBV29-1,TGCAGCGTTTCTGGGAGTCCGATGAACACTGAAGCTTTCTTT,CSVSGSPMNTEAFF
TRBJ1-3,-,-,TRBV4-2,TGTGCCAGCAGCCAAGAGAGCTCTGGAAACACCATATATTTT,CASSQESSGNTIYF
TRBJ2-2,-,TRBD2,TRBV7-6,TGTGCCAGCAGCTTATTTCCGGGGGGGGCCATCACCGGGGAGCTGTTTTTT,CASSLFPGGAITGELFF
TRBJ2-1,few,TRBD1,TRBV10-1,TGCGCCAGCAGTGAGATTGGACAGGGGTTTATGAATGAGCAGTTCTTC,CASSEIGQGFMNEQFF
TRBJ1-6,-,-,TRBV7-9,TGTGCCAGCAGCTTCGGTCAGGGGCATTCCCCCCTCCACTTT,CASSFGQGHSPLHF
TRBJ2-3,-,TRBD2,TRBV10-2,TGCGCCAGCCGTCCGACTAGCGGGGGGACAGATACGCAGTATTTT,CASRPTSGGTDTQYF
TRBJ1-4,-,-,TRBV7-2,TGTGCCAGCAGCCGTCGTGAGGGAAATGAAAAACTGTTTTTT,CASSRREGNEKLFF
TRBJ2-3,-,TRBD2,TRBV9,TGTGCCAGCAGCGTAGCAGGAGCTAGCGGGTCTTATACGCAGTATTTT,CASSVAGASGSYTQYF
TRBJ2-2,-,-,TRBV7-3,TGTGCCAGCAGCCTTAAACATCAGGGGTTTTGTTGCACCGGGGAGCTGTTTTTT,CASSLKHQGFCCTGELFF
TRBJ2-3,-,-,TRBV5-5,TGTGCCAGCAGCTTGACAGGGGGGGCAGATACGCAGTATTTT,CASSLTGGADTQYF
TRBJ1-1,few,TRBD1,TRBV27,TGTGCCAGCAGTTCCAATCCACCGGGACAGGGGAGAGGGACTGAAGCTTTCTTT,CASSSNPPGQGRGTEAFF
TRBJ2-5,-,-,TRBV15,TGTGCCACCAAAGCCGGCCCGGGAGCACCCCAGTACTTC,CATKAGPGAPQYF
TRBJ1-5,-,-,TRBV6-5,TGTGCCAGCAGTTACAGCAGGGGCAATCAGCCCCAGCATTTT,CASSYSRGNQPQHF
TRBJ1-2,once,TRBD1,TRBV5-5,TGTGCCAGCAGCTTGACAGGGGGTGGCTACACCTTC,CASSLTGGGYTF
TRBJ1-1,-,TRBD1,TRBV10-3,TGTGCCACCAAGACAGGGGAGAACACTGAAGCTTTCTTT,CATKTGENTEAFF
TRBJ1-4,once,TRBD1,TRBV5-1,TGCGCCTCCGGGACAGGGAGGGTCAATGAAAAACTGTTTTTT,CASGTGRVNEKLFF
TRBJ2-5,-,-,TRBV30,TGTGCCTGGAGTATTGGAGGGGCTGGAGAGACCCAGTACTTC,CAWSIGGAGETQYF
TRBJ1-1,-,TRBD1,TRBV2,TGTGCCAGCAGTGTTGCAGGGGGCACTGAAGCTTTCTTT,CASSVAGGTEAFF
TRBJ1-2,few,-,TRBV28,TGTGCCAGCGGGGGAGGGGCAGGTGGCGGCTACACCTTC,CASGGGAGGGYTF